The clone carrying this TCR beta chain has a handful of counts. The antigen is not known. Sorted-subset replicate PCR reactions contained roughly 200 ng DNA, corresponding to approximately 30,000 T cell genomes. Libraries were prepared by immunoSEQ multiplex PCR; TCRdb keeps only in-frame clonotypes and omits some of them. The sample consists of 300,000 to 400,000 clones, 74% of them appearing once. The sample belongs to a study of shared clonotypes between healthy human individuals. Study observations and caveats: Sequencing depth was a factor that was expected to affect clonotype sharing among donors. Only blood was sampled, and tissue TCR repertoires likely differ from blood ones.

Germline V gene lookup returns CDR1 SGDLS and CDR2 YYNGEE. The CDR3 runs to 14 residues. V dropped 0 bases and J dropped 6; count of bases not matched to a gene: 6. Input material: memory CD4+ T cells sorted from blood. The subset is: CD45RA-negative fraction. The source is a man aged 25-45 years in good health. The V and J genes are TRBV9 and TRBJ2-7, with 7 bases fitting TRBD2. CDR3 loop: CASSVGGRGAEQYF. DNA for the CDR3: TGTGCCAGCAGCGTAGGCGGGAGAGGGGCCGAGCAGTACTTC.